The rows below give T cell receptor beta chains drawn from one sample of a study of blood T cell repertoires in COVID-19. Produced via immunoSEQ multiplex PCR; TCRdb's table is partial and in-frame only. The sample records about 190,000 clones, roughly four fifths being singletons. Sample: peripheral blood. The receptors were gathered from a woman younger than 45 with acute or convalescent COVID-19. Each CDR3 is given without its conserved first and last residue.

J gene	CDR3 length	V gene	CDR3 protein
TRBJ2-2	11	TRBV6-5	ASSSGGGGELF
TRBJ2-7	12	TRBV7-8	ASSLGTVSYEQY
TRBJ2-2	13	TRBV9	ASSRTGGNTGELF
TRBJ1-1	15	TRBV19	ASSPTDRGHRNTEAF
TRBJ2-3	15	TRBV7-2	ASSALQGRTGTDTQY
TRBJ2-1	13	TRBV11-2	ASSLGAVSYNEQF
TRBJ2-7	12	TRBV28	ASSVTWSSYEQY
TRBJ1-5	12	TRBV7-8	ASSEATSNQPQH
TRBJ1-4	12	TRBV5-1	ASSLAGFGEKLF
TRBJ2-7	8	TRBV5-8	ASSSYEQY
TRBJ2-7	13	TRBV7-2	ASSFAPGLFYEQY
TRBJ1-4	10	TRBV12-3/TRBV12-4	ASSQAGTWRI
TRBJ2-7	14	TRBV28	ASSPETGLGSYEQY
TRBJ1-6	14	TRBV5-1	ASSLDQGLSNSPLH
TRBJ2-1	11	TRBV5-1	ASSLGAGDEQF
TRBJ2-2	15	TRBV7-9	ASSHRQGLGHTGELF
TRBJ2-7	11	TRBV30	AWIPHDRDEQY
TRBJ2-1	14	TRBV25-1	ASSESPGGSYNEQF
TRBJ2-2	13	TRBV7-9	ASSRGGAHTGELF
TRBJ2-5	12	TRBV19	ASSIGTGQETQY
TRBJ2-1	13	TRBV6-5	ASRVQGVSYNEQF
TRBJ2-7	12	TRBV19	ASSITGQGSAQY
TRBJ2-2	14	TRBV7-6	ASSLVDRTNTGELF
TRBJ2-1	13	TRBV19	ASSIGQGAWDEQF